The 5 T cell receptor beta chains below all came from one sample that was sequenced in a study of blood T cell repertoires in COVID-19. Only in-frame clones appear in the TCRdb table, and some are missing; sequencing was by immunoSEQ multiplex PCR. The sample has 150,000 to 200,000 clones, 65% to 80% seen once. The source material was PBMCs or T cells enriched from blood (not recorded which). The receptors were gathered from a woman between 45 and 60 years old with acute COVID-19.

The CDR3 region is CASSLTGVGYTF. The CDR3, as DNA: TGTGCCAGCAGCTTGACAGGGGTTGGCTACACCTTC. This chain connects TRBV7-8 to TRBJ1-2, with 8 bases lining up with TRBD1. Germline-derived CDR1 and CDR2 are SGHVS and FQNEAQ. J was trimmed by 7 bases and V by 3 bases; bases with no gene match: 1. The CDR3 has 12 residues.

This clone was detected a few times. The chain carries TRBV19 and TRBJ1-1; tentatively, D is TRBD1 (5 bases). Deletions cut 5 bases from V and 1 base from J, with 14 bases between. Germline-derived CDR1 and CDR2 are LNHDA and SQIVND (reference sequence). CDR3 size: 15 residues. This CDR3 is CASSSPTVGNTEAFF. CDR3 nucleotides: TGTGCCAGTAGTTCACCGACAGTCGGGAACACTGAAGCTTTCTTT.

This chain uses TRBV11-2 with TRBJ1-1; TRBD1 agrees at 11 bases. Trimming removed 1 base from V and 2 bases from J; junction bases left unmatched: 9. The CDR3 runs to 18 residues. Looked up from germline, CDR1 is SGHAT and CDR2 is FQNNGV. The CDR3 DNA sequence: TGTGCCAGCAGCTTAGCCGGGGACAGGGGGGTTGGAAACACTGAAGCTTTCTTT. Its translation is CASSLAGDRGVGNTEAFF.

Points on this clone: At one end, the junction sequence differs from germline, possibly due to a read error. In the same sample, other DNA sequences code for this CDR3. The V and J genes are TRBV7-7 and TRBJ2-3; tentatively, D is TRBD2 (6 bases). The V gene's germline CDR1 is SSHAT and CDR2 FNYEAQ (reference sequence). CDR3 length: 13 amino acids. This chain's CDR3 is CASSLAEADTQYF. The CDR3 DNA follows: TGTGCTAGCAGCTTAGCGGAGGCAGATACGCAGTATTTT.

The CDR3: CASSQRIVSGAFF. CDR3 bases: TGTGCCAGCAGCCAACGGATCGTTTCGGGAGCTTTCTTT. The chain recombines TRBV14 with TRBJ1-1; no clear D. The V end was cut by 2 bases, the J end by 10 bases, with 14 bases between. CDR1 and CDR2 (germline): SGHDN, FVKESK. The CDR3 runs to 13 residues. Complete variable domain (other parts from reference TRBV14 and TRBJ1-1): EAGVTQFPSHSVIEKGQTVTLRCDPISGHDNLYWYRRVMGKEIKFLLHFVKESKQDESGMPNNRFLAERTGGTYSTLKVQPAELEDSGVYFCASSQRIVSGAFFGQGTRLTVV.